The rows below give T cell receptor beta chains drawn from one sample of a study of shared clonotypes between healthy human individuals. Profiled with immunoSEQ multiplex PCR; TCRdb holds only in-frame clones, not every one. Counted here are 2 million or so clones, 95% occurring once; the ten biggest clones make up approximately 0.13%. Sequenced sample: naive CD4+ T cells sorted from blood. The source of these receptors is a man in his late teens or twenties in good health. Both conserved end residues are part of each CDR3. The order of the fields is D gene, J gene, clone size, V gene, CDR3 protein, CDR3 DNA. The D gene is left open where the match is weak. Clone size, where shown, is once, few, many, or a class for clones that have expanded.

d_call: .
j_call: TRBJ1-3
clone_size: .
v_call: TRBV7-9
cdr3_aa: CASSPSGNSGNTIYF
cdr3_nt: TGTGCCAGCAGCCCCAGTGGCAACTCTGGAAACACCATATATTTT

d_call: TRBD2
j_call: TRBJ2-1
clone_size: .
v_call: TRBV2
cdr3_aa: CASIESGGAGNEQFF
cdr3_nt: TGTGCCAGCATTGAGAGCGGGGGGGCTGGCAATGAGCAGTTCTTC

d_call: .
j_call: TRBJ1-2
clone_size: .
v_call: TRBV7-9
cdr3_aa: CASSLATGNFYGYTF
cdr3_nt: TGTGCCAGCAGCTTAGCGACAGGAAACTTTTATGGCTACACCTTC

d_call: TRBD1
j_call: TRBJ2-7
clone_size: .
v_call: TRBV2
cdr3_aa: CASSLQGNEQYF
cdr3_nt: TGTGCCAGCAGTTTACAGGGGAACGAGCAGTACTTC

d_call: .
j_call: TRBJ2-7
clone_size: .
v_call: TRBV5-1
cdr3_aa: CASSPDGPRYEQYF
cdr3_nt: TGCGCCAGCAGCCCGGACGGGCCCCGGTACGAGCAGTACTTC

d_call: TRBD2
j_call: TRBJ2-7
clone_size: .
v_call: TRBV2
cdr3_aa: CASSEAGLAGGFHEQYF
cdr3_nt: TGTGCCAGCAGTGAAGCAGGGCTAGCGGGAGGGTTTCACGAGCAGTACTTC

d_call: TRBD1
j_call: TRBJ2-5
clone_size: .
v_call: TRBV29-1
cdr3_aa: CSADRGQETQYF
cdr3_nt: TGCAGCGCCGACAGGGGCCAAGAGACCCAGTACTTC

d_call: .
j_call: TRBJ1-1
clone_size: once
v_call: TRBV28
cdr3_aa: CASRAHKATGNTEAFF
cdr3_nt: TGTGCCAGCAGAGCACATAAAGCAACGGGGAACACTGAAGCTTTCTTT

d_call: .
j_call: TRBJ2-2
clone_size: .
v_call: TRBV6-1
cdr3_aa: CASSVANTGELFF
cdr3_nt: TGTGCCAGCAGTGTTGCAAACACCGGGGAGCTGTTTTTT

d_call: .
j_call: TRBJ1-5
clone_size: .
v_call: TRBV18
cdr3_aa: CASSPNYSNQPQHF
cdr3_nt: TGTGCCAGCTCACCGAACTATAGCAATCAGCCCCAGCATTTT

d_call: .
j_call: TRBJ2-1
clone_size: .
v_call: TRBV10-3
cdr3_aa: CAISDGQANYNEQFF
cdr3_nt: TGTGCCATCAGTGATGGGCAGGCGAACTACAATGAGCAGTTCTTC

d_call: .
j_call: TRBJ1-3
clone_size: .
v_call: TRBV7-9
cdr3_aa: CASSFEGRTASGNTIYF
cdr3_nt: TGTGCCAGCAGCTTCGAGGGCCGGACAGCCTCCGGAAACACCATATATTTT

d_call: .
j_call: TRBJ2-7
clone_size: .
v_call: TRBV7-9
cdr3_aa: CASSLWDVVRGANEQYF
cdr3_nt: TGTGCCAGCAGCTTATGGGACGTGGTAAGGGGGGCTAACGAGCAGTACTTC

d_call: .
j_call: TRBJ2-1
clone_size: .
v_call: TRBV7-2
cdr3_aa: CASSLATVASYNEQFF
cdr3_nt: TGTGCCAGCAGCCTTGCAACGGTTGCGTCCTACAATGAGCAGTTCTTC

d_call: .
j_call: TRBJ1-1
clone_size: .
v_call: TRBV7-3
cdr3_aa: CASSTEQGTEAFF
cdr3_nt: TGTGCCAGCAGTACAGAGCAGGGGACTGAAGCTTTCTTT

d_call: .
j_call: TRBJ2-7
clone_size: .
v_call: TRBV7-2
cdr3_aa: CASSFTGTTYEQYF
cdr3_nt: TGTGCCAGCAGCTTCACCGGGACCACCTACGAGCAGTACTTC

d_call: .
j_call: TRBJ1-3
clone_size: .
v_call: TRBV5-1
cdr3_aa: CASSLGSLLSGNTIYF
cdr3_nt: TGCGCCAGCAGCTTGGGAAGCCTATTAAGTGGAAACACCATATATTTT

d_call: TRBD1
j_call: TRBJ2-5
clone_size: .
v_call: TRBV4-3
cdr3_aa: CASSQARGTGGVETQYF
cdr3_nt: TGCGCCAGCAGCCAAGCCCGCGGGACAGGCGGGGTAGAGACCCAGTACTTC

d_call: .
j_call: TRBJ1-3
clone_size: .
v_call: TRBV6-1
cdr3_aa: CASSALFSSGNTIYF
cdr3_nt: TGTGCCAGCAGTGCCCTCTTTTCCTCTGGAAACACCATATATTTT

d_call: TRBD1
j_call: TRBJ1-4
clone_size: .
v_call: TRBV5-1
cdr3_aa: CASRGDRGGGSEKLFF
cdr3_nt: TGCGCCAGCAGGGGGGACAGGGGAGGAGGCAGCGAAAAACTGTTTTTT

d_call: .
j_call: TRBJ1-2
clone_size: .
v_call: TRBV6-5
cdr3_aa: CASSYSGGYGYTF
cdr3_nt: TGTGCCAGCAGTTACTCGGGAGGGTATGGCTACACCTTC

d_call: .
j_call: TRBJ2-2
clone_size: .
v_call: TRBV4-1
cdr3_aa: CASSQEGPSTGELFF
cdr3_nt: TGCGCCAGCAGCCAAGAAGGGCCCTCCACCGGGGAGCTGTTTTTT

d_call: .
j_call: TRBJ1-2
clone_size: .
v_call: TRBV9
cdr3_aa: CASSVGSVYGYTF
cdr3_nt: TGTGCCAGCAGCGTTGGGTCAGTCTATGGCTACACCTTC

d_call: .
j_call: TRBJ2-3
clone_size: once
v_call: TRBV7-2
cdr3_aa: CASSRGPADTQYF
cdr3_nt: TGTGCCAGCAGCCGGGGACCGGCGGATACGCAGTATTTT

d_call: .
j_call: TRBJ2-3
clone_size: once
v_call: TRBV5-1
cdr3_aa: CASSLASKGADTQYF
cdr3_nt: TGCGCCAGCAGCCTTGCTTCCAAGGGGGCAGATACGCAGTATTTT

d_call: TRBD2
j_call: TRBJ2-2
clone_size: .
v_call: TRBV4-3
cdr3_aa: CASSHEGLTSGSAGELFF
cdr3_nt: TGCGCCAGCAGCCATGAAGGGTTGACTAGCGGGAGTGCCGGGGAGCTGTTTTTT

d_call: .
j_call: TRBJ2-2
clone_size: .
v_call: TRBV4-2
cdr3_aa: CASSQQGTGELFF
cdr3_nt: TGTGCCAGCAGCCAGCAGGGGACCGGGGAGCTGTTTTTT

d_call: .
j_call: TRBJ1-4
clone_size: .
v_call: TRBV5-1
cdr3_aa: CASSLGNEKLFF
cdr3_nt: TGCGCCAGCAGCTTAGGAAATGAAAAACTGTTTTTT

d_call: .
j_call: TRBJ2-7
clone_size: .
v_call: TRBV7-2
cdr3_aa: CASSTRGPLNYEQYF
cdr3_nt: TGTGCCAGCAGCACTAGAGGCCCGCTTAATTACGAGCAGTACTTC